The 27 T cell receptor beta chains below come from one sample, sequenced in a study of post-analysis software for immune sequencing data. These receptors have no known antigen. TCR beta libraries were prepared from cDNA with unique molecular identifiers. TCRdb recomputed calls from the PCR reads with MiXCR, one row per CDR3 protein. In the table there are about 560,000 distinct CDR3 sequences, roughly 40% of which are singletons. General study findings and limits: Five TRBV segments occurring more often in patients than controls included TRBV5-6, TRBV5-1 and TRBV20-1.

Sequencing was carried out using blood. The receptors originated from a girl aged 5 to 17 with multiple sclerosis.

This sequence joins TRBV20-1 and TRBJ2-3, with unresolved D. CDR3 length equals 15 residues. Germline V lookup: CDR1 DFQATT, CDR2 SNEGSKA (reference sequence). Trimming took off 0 bases at V and 6 bases at J, with 16 bases between the two ends. This CDR3 is CSARETIGSLDTQYF. The CDR3 DNA follows: TGCAGTGCTAGAGAAACGATAGGGTCATTGGATACGCAGTATTTT.

The chain is built from TRBV12-3 or TRBV12-4 and TRBJ2-1; D not resolved. Deletions cut 3 bases from V and 10 bases from J, with 4 bases between. CDR3 size: 10 residues. The CDR3 coding sequence is TGTGCCAGCAGTTTTAAGGAGCAGTTCTTC. Translated: CASSFKEQFF.

This clonotype was detected a few times. The rearrangement links TRBV4-1 to TRBJ1-2; D is possibly TRBD1 (5 bases). CDR1 is MGHRA and CDR2 is YSYEKL in the germline V gene. Trimming took 0 bases from V and 6 from J, leaving 14 bases between them. The CDR3 has 15 residues. The CDR3 bases are TGCGCCAGCAGCCAAGAGAGGGGTTGGATTAATGGCTACACCTTC. It translates to CASSQERGWINGYTF.

This clonotype was counted a few times. The V and J genes are TRBV6-5 and TRBJ2-7; unclear D gene. Germline CDR1 reads MNHEY; CDR2 reads SVGAGI. The CDR3 spans 13 residues. Trimming shortened V by 2 bases and J by 6 bases, and 11 bases separated the two germline ends. CDR3 amino acids: CASSYASLSEQYF. The CDR3 nucleotides read TGTGCCAGCAGTTACGCTAGTCTCTCCGAGCAGTACTTC.

This chain joins TRBV6-1 and TRBJ2-1, with TRBD2 matching 10 bases. V lost 5 bases and J lost 8; bases outside the gene matches: 9. There are 15 residues in the CDR3. The germline V gene encodes CDR1 MNHNS and CDR2 SASEGT. CDR3 nucleotide sequence: TGTGCCAGCAGTAAAGAACTAGCGGGAATCTATGAGCAGTTCTTC. Encoded protein: CASSKELAGIYEQFF.

The chain couples TRBV5-8 to TRBJ2-5; D gene uncertain. The assigned J gene may be wrong: the sequence end matches TRBJ2-7 better. This CDR3 comprises 13 residues. The germline gives CDR1 SGHTS, CDR2 YDEGEE. CDR3 nucleotides: TGTGCCAGCAGCTTTTCAGAGTTCTACGAGCAGTACTTC. Protein sequence: CASSFSEFYEQYF.

The chain is built from TRBV3-1 and TRBJ2-3, with 7 bases fitting TRBD2. Germline assignment: CDR1 LGHDT and CDR2 YNNKEL (reference sequence). Germline trimming cut 3 bases from V and 5 bases from J; bases unmatched to any gene: 8. This CDR3 is 15 amino acids long. CDR3 DNA: TGTGCCAGCAGCCAGGGGAGCGGGGAGGGAGATACGCAGTATTTT. Its protein is CASSQGSGEGDTQYF.

This clonotype showed up just a few times. This chain links TRBV10-3 with TRBJ1-2; D unclear. The CDR3 is 13 residues long. Germline loops: CDR1 ENHRY, CDR2 SYGVKD. V was trimmed by 3 bases and J by 8 bases, leaving 13 bases between them. Written as DNA, the CDR3 is TGTGCCATCAGTGAAGAGGGTATCCACGGCTACACCTTC. It yields the protein CAISEEGIHGYTF.

This clonotype was seen a few times. The rearrangement joins TRBV5-1 to TRBJ1-2, with 7 bases aligning to TRBD1. The CDR3 has 15 amino acids. Germline CDR1 is SGHRS and CDR2 is YFSETQ. Losses at the gene ends were 0 bases for V and 3 bases for J; bases not matched to a gene: 5. Here the CDR3 DNA reads TGCGCCAGCAGCTTGGTGGCAGGGGGGGACTATGGCTACACCTTC. Protein product: CASSLVAGGDYGYTF.

This chain uses TRBV10-2 with TRBJ2-5, with 13 bases fitting TRBD2. This CDR3 has 15 amino acids. Trimming removed 7 bases from V and 3 bases from J; junction bases left unmatched: 5. CDR1 and CDR2 (germline): WSHSY, SAAADI. DNA of the CDR3: TGCGCCAGCACCTCGGGACTAGCGGGAAAAGAGACCCAGTACTTC. This gives the protein CASTSGLAGKETQYF.

The gene calls are TRBV7-2 and TRBJ1-2; no firm D call. V gave up 1 base and J gave up 8 bases, with 11 bases separating them. CDR3 length equals 13 residues. Germline V CDR1 and CDR2: SGHTA, FQGNSA. The CDR3 region is CASSLDPGLGYTF. The CDR3 nucleotides are TGTGCCAGCAGCTTAGACCCAGGACTAGGCTACACCTTC.

This clonotype appeared a few times. The chain is built from TRBV24-1 and TRBJ2-5; D ambiguous. The CDR3 sequence is 14 residues long. CDR1 KGHDR and CDR2 SFDVKD come from the germline V gene. The V and J ends lost 2 bases and 3 bases respectively, with 9 bases between them. DNA of the CDR3: TGTGCCACCAGTGATTCGGGCAGAGAAGAGACCCAGTACTTC. Amino acids: CATSDSGREETQYF.

In nucleotides, the CDR3 is TGTGCCAGCAGACAGACTAGCGAGTACGAGCAGTACTTC. This encodes CASRQTSEYEQYF. The chain joins TRBV27 to TRBJ2-7; 8 nucleotides align to TRBD2. Germline V CDR1 and CDR2: MNHEY, SMNVEV (reference sequence). The CDR3 is made up of 13 amino acids. The J segment lost 4 bases and the V segment lost 6 bases, leaving 5 bases of the junction unmatched.

V and J are TRBV12-3 or TRBV12-4 and TRBJ2-3; 8 nucleotides align to TRBD1. The J segment lost 1 base and the V segment lost 1 base, leaving 4 bases of the junction unmatched. The CDR3 has 16 residues. CDR3 nucleotides: TGTGCCAGCAGTTTAGGTCCGGGACAGGGCACAGATACGCAGTATTTT. Translation: CASSLGPGQGTDTQYF.

The chain joins TRBV10-3 to TRBJ2-1; 7 positions agree with TRBD2. In germline, CDR1 is ENHRY, CDR2 SYGVKD. The CDR3 runs to 15 residues. J was trimmed by 7 bases and V by 6 bases; bases with no gene match: 12. This CDR3 reads CAISHGGGDGNEQFF. CDR3 nucleotide sequence: TGTGCCATCAGCCATGGTGGGGGGGATGGGAATGAGCAGTTCTTC.

This clonotype occurred a few times. V is TRBV12-3 or TRBV12-4 and J is TRBJ2-1; 10 nucleotides line up with TRBD2. The CDR3 length is 15 residues. J was trimmed by 4 bases and V by 4 bases; bases with no gene match: 4. The CDR3 DNA reads as TGTGCCAGCAGTTCTAGCGGGAGAGTTTACAATGAGCAGTTCTTC. Encoded protein: CASSSSGRVYNEQFF.

J is TRBJ1-2 and V is TRBV12-3 or TRBV12-4; no clear D. The length of the CDR3 is 11 residues. V lost 1 base and J 7 bases, leaving 4 bases between the germline ends. This CDR3 is CASSLGIGYTF. Written as DNA, the CDR3 is TGTGCCAGCAGTTTAGGGATTGGCTACACCTTC.

This rearrangement joins TRBV5-1 to TRBJ1-2; tentatively, D is TRBD1 (5 bases). V lost 6 bases to trimming and J lost 4 bases, with 16 bases between them. The CDR3 extends over 14 amino acids. CDR1 and CDR2 from the germline V gene are SGHRS and YFSETQ. CDR3 nucleotides: TGCGCCAGCACTCAGGGTGTGTCTGGCTATGGCTACACCTTC. Encoded protein: CASTQGVSGYGYTF.

This clonotype turned up a few times. CDR3 residues: CASSWGGSGREQYF. CDR3 sequence (DNA): TGTGCCAGCAGCTGGGGGGGTAGCGGCCGGGAGCAGTACTTC. V is TRBV7-2 and J is TRBJ2-7, with 7 positions matching TRBD2. V trimming: 4 bases; J trimming: 7 bases; junction bases outside the gene matches: 10. The germline V gene has CDR1 SGHTA and CDR2 FQGNSA. The CDR3 runs to 14 residues.

The V call is TRBV12-3 or TRBV12-4, the J call TRBJ2-7; D unresolved. The V end was cut by 3 bases, the J end by 2 bases, with 11 bases between. The CDR3 extends over 14 amino acids. CDR3 amino acids: CASSFAGPTYEQYF. DNA of the CDR3: TGTGCCAGCAGTTTTGCCGGCCCAACCTACGAGCAGTACTTC.

This clonotype was picked up one time. This sequence joins TRBV29-1 and TRBJ2-7; D possibly uses TRBD1 or TRBD2 (5 bases each). CDR1 and CDR2 (germline): SQVTM, ANQGSEA. Trimming took 1 base from V and 1 from J, leaving 14 bases between them. CDR3 size: 15 residues. CDR3 sequence reads: CSVEGGEGRSYEQYV. The CDR3 DNA reads TGCAGCGTTGAAGGGGGCGAGGGTAGGTCCTACGAGCAGTACGTC.

A remark on this clonotype: This may arise from a read error, as a much more abundant clone is one base away. This chain connects TRBV20-1 to TRBJ2-5; a weak D match, TRBD1 (5 bases). This CDR3 has 15 amino acids. Germline loops: CDR1 DFQATT, CDR2 SNEGSKA (reference sequence). CDR3 nucleotides: TGCGGTGCTAGAAATCGTCCGACAGCCCAAGAGACCCAGTACTTC. Residues: CGARNRPTAQETQYF.

The gene calls are TRBV20-1 and TRBJ2-3; D gene ambiguous. Germline V gene lookup returns CDR1 DFQATT and CDR2 SNEGSKA (reference sequence). V lost 6 bases to trimming and J lost 4 bases, with 14 bases between them. The CDR3 runs 13 residues. CDR3 residues: CSAPPQWSDTQYF. The CDR3 nucleotides read TGCAGTGCCCCGCCTCAGTGGTCAGATACGCAGTATTTT.

The chain joins TRBV4-2 to TRBJ2-7; unclear D gene. The J call may not be correct, given that the DNA end is closer to TRBJ2-4. From germline, CDR1 is LGHNA and CDR2 YNFKEQ. The CDR3 covers 15 residues. In nucleotides, the CDR3 is TGTGCCAGCAGCCAAGGTGGGGATATAGTGGACATTCAGTACTTC. Amino acids: CASSQGGDIVDIQYF.

The sample holds many counts of this clonotype. The CDR3 is CASSPTSGSMNDEQFF. The CDR3 DNA sequence: TGTGCCAGCAGTCCGACTAGCGGGAGTATGAACGATGAGCAGTTCTTC. This rearrangement joins TRBV12-3 or TRBV12-4 to TRBJ2-1; 12 positions match TRBD2. The V segment lost 5 bases and the J segment 8 bases; nucleotides outside the gene matches: 10. This CDR3 is built from 16 residues.

This clonotype has just a few counts. The V gene is TRBV6-1, the J gene TRBJ2-5, with D unresolved. Germline V gives CDR1 MNHNS, CDR2 SASEGT. Trimming shortened V by 3 bases and J by 13 bases, and 6 bases separated the two germline ends. CDR3 length: 9 residues. The CDR3 reads CASSDDLYF. The DNA for the CDR3 is TGTGCCAGCAGTGATGATCTGTACTTC.

This clonotype was counted once. This sequence joins TRBV19 and TRBJ1-5, with D possibly matching TRBD1 (5 bases). Germline CDR1 is LNHDA and CDR2 is SQIVND (reference sequence). The CDR3 totals 17 residues. V lost 4 bases to trimming and J lost 1 base, with 17 bases between them. CDR3 in amino acids: CASSSPYRRVSNQPQHF. The DNA for the CDR3 is TGTGCCAGTAGTAGCCCTTATCGCAGGGTAAGCAATCAGCCCCAGCATTTT.